The text below deals with one T cell receptor beta chain. Antigen unknown. The data derive from a study of lymphopenia after photon versus proton radiotherapy. Regarding the study as a whole: Photon-treated patients lost naive T cells and TCR diversity; proton-treated stayed stable. In patients who died, overall survival fell as post-nadir TCR diversity dropped more. Authors raise, but do not show, better survival with proton therapy. After lymphocyte nadir, photon-treated repertoires showed oligoclonal expansion, especially CD8+ Temra.

Losses at the gene ends were 6 bases for V and 6 bases for J; bases not matched to a gene: 10. The CDR3 contains 14 residues. Germline V gene sequence: CDR1 SGHRS, CDR2 YFSETQ. The method was immunoSEQ multiplex PCR; TCRdb's version includes in-frame clones alone and lacks a portion of them. The table lists more than 35,000 clones, 70% to 90% of them singletons. The clonotype originates from a man aged 45 to 65 with gastric cancer. The J gene is TRBJ2-3, the V gene TRBV5-1; 7 bases agree with TRBD1. The sample was peripheral blood, taken from a patient treated with photon-based radiotherapy. CDR3 bases: TGCGCCAGCAACAGGGACAGCCTCGAGGATACGCAGTATTTT. Encoded protein: CASNRDSLEDTQYF.